This entry describes one T cell receptor beta chain. Its target is unknown. These data are taken from a study of cytomegalovirus exposure and HLA in healthy donors. The CDR3 extends over 15 amino acids. V was pared by 3 bases and J by 1 base, with 10 bases between. Germline V gene data show CDR1 as MNHEY and CDR2 as SMNVEV (reference sequence). 13 Jbeta primers and 60 Vbeta primers were used for the PCR. Libraries were prepared by immunoSEQ multiplex PCR; TCRdb keeps only in-frame clonotypes and omits some of them. This sample has over 150,000 clones, with roughly 80% found just once. Study-wide results and caveats: Immune exposure information comprised only CMV serostatus. Several of the most significant clusters appeared, in a later analysis, to be linked to common viral pathogens. One later analysis reportedly identified an Asian-associated ancestry cluster that showed fewer N-insertions than the approximately 700-donor mean.

The sequence derives from a male donor in good health and CMV-seronegative. Specimen: PBMCs. The J gene is TRBJ2-1, the V gene TRBV27; weak D call: TRBD1 (6 bases). CDR3 protein: CASSFDRPSYNEQFF. CDR3 in DNA: TGTGCCAGCAGTTTCGACAGGCCATCCTACAATGAGCAGTTCTTC.